This T cell receptor beta chain was recovered during a study of vaccination effects on CD4 cells after COVID-19. The germline V and J ends were trimmed by 0 bases and 2 bases, with 2 bases remaining between them. Germline values: CDR1 LGHNA, CDR2 YSLEER. This CDR3 is 13 amino acids long. Sequencing used immunoSEQ multiplex PCR; TCRdb keeps in-frame clones, though not all of them. The sample lists approximately 54,000 clones; around 75% were seen once. Regarding this clone: Its antigen remains unidentified.

Expansion of antigen-specific CD4+ T cells with viral peptide pools was carried out by the ViraFEST assay before sequencing. A 10-day culture period preceded the isolation of CD4+ T cells. The source is a human donor who received a COVID-19 vaccine. This sequence joins TRBV4-3 and TRBJ1-5; D gene ambiguous. The sequenced sample was CD4+ T cells from PBMCs cultured with HCoV-229E spike peptides, obtained before COVID-19 vaccination. CDR3 DNA sequence: TGCGCCAGCAGCCAAGACGGCAATCAGCCCCAGCATTTT. This encodes CASSQDGNQPQHF.